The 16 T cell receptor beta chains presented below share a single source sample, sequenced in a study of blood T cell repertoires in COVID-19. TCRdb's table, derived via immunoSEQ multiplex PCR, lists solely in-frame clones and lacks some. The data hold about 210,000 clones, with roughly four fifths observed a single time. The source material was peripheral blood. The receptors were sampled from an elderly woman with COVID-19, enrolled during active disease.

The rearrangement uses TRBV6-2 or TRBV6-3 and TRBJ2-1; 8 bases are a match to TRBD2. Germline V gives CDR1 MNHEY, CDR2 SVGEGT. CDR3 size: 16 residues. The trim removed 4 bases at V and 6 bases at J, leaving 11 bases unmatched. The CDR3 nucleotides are TGTGCCAGCAGTTTTATAGGGACGGGGGGGCTCAATGAGCAGTTCTTC. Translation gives CASSFIGTGGLNEQFF.

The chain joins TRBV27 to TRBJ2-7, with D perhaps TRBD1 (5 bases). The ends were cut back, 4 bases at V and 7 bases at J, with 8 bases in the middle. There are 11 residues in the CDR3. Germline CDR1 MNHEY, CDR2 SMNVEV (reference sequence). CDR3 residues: CASSYQGEQYF. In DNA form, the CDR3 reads TGTGCCAGCAGTTACCAGGGAGAGCAGTACTTC.

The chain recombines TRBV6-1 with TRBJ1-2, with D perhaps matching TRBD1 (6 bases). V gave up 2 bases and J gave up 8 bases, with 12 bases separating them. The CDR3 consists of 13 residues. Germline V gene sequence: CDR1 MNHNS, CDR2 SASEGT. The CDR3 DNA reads TGTGCCAGCAGTGAATCAGGACAGCGCGGCTACACCTTC. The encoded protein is CASSESGQRGYTF.

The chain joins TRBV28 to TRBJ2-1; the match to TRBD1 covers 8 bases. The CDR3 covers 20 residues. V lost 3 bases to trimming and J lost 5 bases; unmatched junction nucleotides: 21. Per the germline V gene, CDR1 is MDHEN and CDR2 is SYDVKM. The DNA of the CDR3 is TGTGCCAGCAGTTTTACGGACAGGGCGAAAAGACGGACGCGCGACAATGAGCAGTTCTTC. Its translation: CASSFTDRAKRRTRDNEQFF.

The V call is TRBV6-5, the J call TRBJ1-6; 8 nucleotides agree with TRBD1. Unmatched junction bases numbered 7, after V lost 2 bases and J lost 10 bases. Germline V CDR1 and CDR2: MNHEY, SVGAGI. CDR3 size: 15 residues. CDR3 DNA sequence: TGTGCCAGCAGTTACGCCAGGGGGCTGGCGTCACCCCTCCACTTT. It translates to CASSYARGLASPLHF.

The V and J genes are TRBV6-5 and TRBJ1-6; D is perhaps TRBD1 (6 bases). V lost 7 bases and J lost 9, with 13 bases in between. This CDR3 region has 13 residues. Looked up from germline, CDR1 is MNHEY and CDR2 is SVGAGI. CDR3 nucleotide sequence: TGTGCCAGCACCCCGGACAGAATTTCACCCCTCCACTTT. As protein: CASTPDRISPLHF.

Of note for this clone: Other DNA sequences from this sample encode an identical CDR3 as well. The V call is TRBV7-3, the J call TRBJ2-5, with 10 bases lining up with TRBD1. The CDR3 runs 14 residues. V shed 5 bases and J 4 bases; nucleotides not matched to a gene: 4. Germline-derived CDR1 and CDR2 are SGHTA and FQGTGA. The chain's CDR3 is CASSVGTGVETQYF. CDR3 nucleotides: TGTGCCAGCAGCGTTGGGACAGGGGTAGAGACCCAGTACTTC.

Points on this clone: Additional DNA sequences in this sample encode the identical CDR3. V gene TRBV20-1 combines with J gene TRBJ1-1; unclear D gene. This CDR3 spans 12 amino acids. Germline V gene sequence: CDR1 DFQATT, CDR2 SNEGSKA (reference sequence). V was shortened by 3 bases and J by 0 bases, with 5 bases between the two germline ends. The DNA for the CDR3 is TGCAGTGCTAGTTACTTGAACACTGAAGCTTTCTTT. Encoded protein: CSASYLNTEAFF.

The CDR3 loop is CASSPLTSNNEQFF. DNA of the CDR3: TGTGCCAGCAGCCCGCTAACCTCTAACAATGAGCAGTTCTTC. V and J are TRBV3-1 (or the pseudogene TRBV3-2) and TRBJ2-1; no clear D. Looked up from germline, CDR1 is LGHDT and CDR2 is YNNKEL (reference sequence). The CDR3 consists of 14 residues. V lost 4 bases to trimming and J lost 5 bases, with 12 bases between them.

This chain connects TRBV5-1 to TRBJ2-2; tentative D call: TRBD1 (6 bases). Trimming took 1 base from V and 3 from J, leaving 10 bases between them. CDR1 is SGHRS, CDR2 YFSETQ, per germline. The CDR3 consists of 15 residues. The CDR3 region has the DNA TGCGCCAGCAGCTTGTATGCAGGGGACACCGGGGAGCTGTTTTTT. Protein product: CASSLYAGDTGELFF.

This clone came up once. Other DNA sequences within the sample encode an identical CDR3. The CDR3 DNA follows: TGTGCCAGCAGTGAAGGACAGCGCGAGCAGTACTTC. It codes for CASSEGQREQYF. V usage is TRBV6-1 and J usage is TRBJ2-7; D might be TRBD1 (5 bases). The CDR3 loop spans 12 amino acids. V lost 1 base to trimming and J lost 6 bases, with 7 bases between them. The germline V gene has CDR1 MNHNS and CDR2 SASEGT.

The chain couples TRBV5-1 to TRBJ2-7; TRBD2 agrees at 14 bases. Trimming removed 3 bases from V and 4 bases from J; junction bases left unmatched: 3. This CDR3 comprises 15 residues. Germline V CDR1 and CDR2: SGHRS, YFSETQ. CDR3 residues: CASSSGTSGRYEQYF. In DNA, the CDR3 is TGCGCCAGCAGCTCTGGGACTAGCGGGAGATACGAGCAGTACTTC.

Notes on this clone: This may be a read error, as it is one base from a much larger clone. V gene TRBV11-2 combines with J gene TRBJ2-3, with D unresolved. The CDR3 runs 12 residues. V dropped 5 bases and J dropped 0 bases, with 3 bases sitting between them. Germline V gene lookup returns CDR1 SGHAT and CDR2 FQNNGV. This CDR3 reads CASSPSTDTQYF. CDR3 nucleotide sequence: TGTGCCAGCAGCCCAAGCACAGATACGCAGTATTTT.

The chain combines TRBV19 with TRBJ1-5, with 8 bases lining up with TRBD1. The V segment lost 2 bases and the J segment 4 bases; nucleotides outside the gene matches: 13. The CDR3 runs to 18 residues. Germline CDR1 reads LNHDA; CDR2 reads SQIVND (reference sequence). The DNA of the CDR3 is TGTGCCAGTAGTATAAGGGCGCAGGGGGCAGCTGGGAATCAGCCCCAGCATTTT. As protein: CASSIRAQGAAGNQPQHF. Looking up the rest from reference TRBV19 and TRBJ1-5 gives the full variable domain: DGGITQSPKYLFRKEGQNVTLSCEQNLNHDAMYWYRQDPGQGLRLIYYSQIVNDFQKGDIAEGYSVSREKKESFPLTVTSAQKNPTAFYLCASSIRAQGAAGNQPQHFGDGTRLSIL.

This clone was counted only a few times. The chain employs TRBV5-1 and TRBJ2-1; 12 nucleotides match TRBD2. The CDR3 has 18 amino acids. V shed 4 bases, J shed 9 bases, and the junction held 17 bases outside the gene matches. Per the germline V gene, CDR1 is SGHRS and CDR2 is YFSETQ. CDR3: CASSGAGGAGLAGAEQFF. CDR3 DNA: TGCGCCAGCAGCGGGGCGGGGGGCGCGGGACTAGCGGGTGCTGAGCAGTTCTTC.

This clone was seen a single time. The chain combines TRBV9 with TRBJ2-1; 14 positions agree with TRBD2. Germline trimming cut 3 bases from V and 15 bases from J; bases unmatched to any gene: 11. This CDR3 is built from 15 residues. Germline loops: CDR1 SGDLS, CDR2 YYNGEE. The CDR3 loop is CASSEGTSGGPSPFF. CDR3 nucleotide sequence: TGTGCCAGCAGCGAGGGGACTAGCGGGGGACCGAGTCCGTTCTTC.